This T cell receptor (beta chain) emerged from a study of T cell responses to AZD1222 COVID-19 vaccine. The CDR3 has 14 residues. The germline V gene encodes CDR1 LNHDA and CDR2 SQIVND (reference sequence). Losses at the gene ends were 6 bases for V and 6 bases for J; bases not matched to a gene: 8. Notes on the study in general: Donors were chiefly white British, with a greater number of females, and clonal diversity was perhaps underestimated. Seropositive at baseline were only a handful of AZD1222 recipients. Spike-specific TCR repertoires showed rising breadth and depth after two AZD1222 doses.

Repertoires were generated with immunoSEQ multiplex PCR, while TCRdb's copy carries only in-frame clones and drops some. This table holds over 120,000 clones, 70% to 90% found once. Details on this clone: Its antigen is not known.

The clonotype originates from an adult who received the MenACWY meningococcal vaccine as a control. Sequenced here: peripheral blood, sampled 28 days after the second dose of the MenACWY control vaccine. This sequence joins TRBV19 and TRBJ1-5; 7 bases align to TRBD1. CDR3 in amino acids: CASSPPPGGQPQHF. The CDR3 DNA reads as TGTGCCAGTAGCCCTCCTCCAGGGGGTCAGCCCCAGCATTTT.